This T cell receptor beta chain is drawn from a study of T-cell reconstitution after alpha-beta-depleted transplantation in children. Regarding the study as a whole: In patients about two months after transplant, alpha-beta T cells reportedly arose from several hundred expanded graft clones. At one year after transplant, newly produced T cells mostly accounted for T-cell counts and diversity.

After removal of 6 bases from V and 2 bases from J, the junction contained 6 bases not matched to a gene. The CDR3 loop spans 15 amino acids. Per germline, CDR1 KGHDR and CDR2 SFDVKD. Preparation of the TCRbeta library was carried out with unique molecular identifiers. Each CDR3 protein is one row after TCRdb ran MiXCR on the PCR reads. The sample lists just over 950,000 distinct CDR3 sequences, roughly 31% occurring once. On this clonotype: No antigen is known for it.

Sequenced material: PBMCs, mostly from graft donor cells, taken 360 days after TCRalphabeta/CD19-depleted stem cell transplant. This chain connects TRBV24-1 to TRBJ2-5; TRBD1 matches at 9 bases. This receptor was identified in a boy under two years old who had a stem cell transplant for SCID, so the T cells may come from the graft donor. The CDR3 coding sequence is TGTGCCACCAGTCCCGGGACAGGGCGGCAAGAGACCCAGTACTTC. This translates into CATSPGTGRQETQYF.